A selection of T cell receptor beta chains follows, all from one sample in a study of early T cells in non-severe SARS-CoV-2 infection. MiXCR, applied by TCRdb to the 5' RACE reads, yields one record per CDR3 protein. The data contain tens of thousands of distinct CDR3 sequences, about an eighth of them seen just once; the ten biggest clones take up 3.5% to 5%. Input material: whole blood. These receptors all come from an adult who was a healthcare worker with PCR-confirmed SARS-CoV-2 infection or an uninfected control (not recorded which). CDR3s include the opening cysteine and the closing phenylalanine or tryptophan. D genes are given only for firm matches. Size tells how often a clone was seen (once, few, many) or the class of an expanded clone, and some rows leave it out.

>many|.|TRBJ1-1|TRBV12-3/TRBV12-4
TGTGCCAGCAGCCCCAACAGAATGAACACTGAAGCTTTCTTT
CASSPNRMNTEAFF
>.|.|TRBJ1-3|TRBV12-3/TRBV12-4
TGTGCCAGCAGTCCCGGACTTGCTCGCTCTGGAAACACCATATATTTT
CASSPGLARSGNTIYF
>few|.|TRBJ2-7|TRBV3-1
TGTGCCAGCAGCCAGGGCCGAGACAGGGGAGGGTACGAGCAGTACTTC
CASSQGRDRGGYEQYF
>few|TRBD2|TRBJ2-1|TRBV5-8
TGTGCCAGCGATCGGATAGCGGGGGTTCTATCGTTTAGTGAGCAGTTCTTC
CASDRIAGVLSFSEQFF
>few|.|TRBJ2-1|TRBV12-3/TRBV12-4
TGTGCCAGCCGCACTACTTTCTCCTACAATGAGCAGTTCTTC
CASRTTFSYNEQFF
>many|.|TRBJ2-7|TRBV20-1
TGCAGTGCTAGGGCTGGGGCGTCCTACGAGCAGTACTTC
CSARAGASYEQYF
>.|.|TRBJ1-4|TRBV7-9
TGTGCCAGCAGCTTATACGGGGGACCAACTAATGAAAAACTGTTTTTT
CASSLYGGPTNEKLFF
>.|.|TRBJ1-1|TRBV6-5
TGTGCCAGCAGTCCTCCGGGACATTTGAACACTGAAGCTTTCTTT
CASSPPGHLNTEAFF
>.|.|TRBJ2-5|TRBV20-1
TGCAGTGCTGACCGAATGGACAGCCAAGAGACCCAGTACTTC
CSADRMDSQETQYF
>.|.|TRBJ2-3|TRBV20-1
TGCAGTGCTAGAGTTCCCCCGGGGAATACGCAGTATTTT
CSARVPPGNTQYF
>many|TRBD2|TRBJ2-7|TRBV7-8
TGTGCCAGCAGCCAAGCCGGCGGGGGCTACGAGCAGTACTTC
CASSQAGGGYEQYF
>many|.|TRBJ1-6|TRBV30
TGTGCCTGGAGTAAGAACAGAAATTCACCCCTCCACTTT
CAWSKNRNSPLHF
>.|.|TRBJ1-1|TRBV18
TGTGCCAGCTCACCACGGGCAGACAACACTGAAGCTTTCTTT
CASSPRADNTEAFF
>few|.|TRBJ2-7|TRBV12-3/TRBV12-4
TGTGCCAGCAGTTTAAGGGCGAACTACGAGCAGTACTTC
CASSLRANYEQYF
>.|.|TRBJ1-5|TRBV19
TGTGCCGTCGGGAGCAATCAGCCCCAGCATTTT
CAVGSNQPQHF
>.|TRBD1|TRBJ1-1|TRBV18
TGTGCCAGCTCACGGACGGGACAGCCCTATGAAGCTTTCTTT
CASSRTGQPYEAFF
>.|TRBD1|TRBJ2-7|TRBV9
TGTGCCAACAGCGTTACACAGGGGGCTTACGAGCAGTACTTC
CANSVTQGAYEQYF
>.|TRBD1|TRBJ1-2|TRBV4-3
TGCGCCAGCAGCCAGGAACCCAGGGGGCGGAATGGCTACACCTTC
CASSQEPRGRNGYTF
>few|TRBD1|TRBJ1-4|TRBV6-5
TGTGCCAGCAGTTACGAGACAGGGGGGGAAAAACTGTTTTTT
CASSYETGGEKLFF
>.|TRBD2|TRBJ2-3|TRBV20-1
TGCAGTGCCCTCCCGGGACTAGCGGACCCTTTCTGGTTCACAGATACGCAGTATTTT
CSALPGLADPFWFTDTQYF
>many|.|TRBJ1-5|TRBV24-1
TGTGCCACCAGTGATTTTCCGGGGGCACTCTCTCAGCCCCAGCATTTT
CATSDFPGALSQPQHF
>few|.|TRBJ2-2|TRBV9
TGTGCCAGCAGCCCTCGATCCACAACCGGGGAGCTGTTTTTT
CASSPRSTTGELFF
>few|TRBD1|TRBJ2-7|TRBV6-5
TGTGCCAGCAGTCAGGACAGGAGGAGCTCCTACGAGCAGTACTTC
CASSQDRRSSYEQYF
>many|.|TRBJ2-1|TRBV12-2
TGTGCAAGTCGCCAACAGGGGAGCGATGAGCAGTTCTTC
CASRQQGSDEQFF
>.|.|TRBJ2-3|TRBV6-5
TGTGCCAGCAAGCTAGCTAGCACAGATACGCAGTATTTT
CASKLASTDTQYF
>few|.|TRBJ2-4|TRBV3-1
TGTGCCAGCAGCCAAGCGTTCACCTTCGTTCAGTACTTC
CASSQAFTFVQYF
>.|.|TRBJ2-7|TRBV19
TGTGCCAGTAGTATTCAGGGCAGCGGTTCCTACGAGCAGTACTTC
CASSIQGSGSYEQYF
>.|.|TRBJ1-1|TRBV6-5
TGTGCCAGCAGTTACGGCTATGCGAACACTGAAGCTTTCTTT
CASSYGYANTEAFF
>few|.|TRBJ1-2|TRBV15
TGTGCCACCAGCAGAGATGGGACCGCGTATGGCTACACCTTC
CATSRDGTAYGYTF
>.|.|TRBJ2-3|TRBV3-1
TGTGCCAGCAGCCAAGGACGGGGATCAGCAGATACGCAGTATTTT
CASSQGRGSADTQYF
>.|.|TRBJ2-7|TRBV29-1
TGCAGCGTTGTCCCCCGCGGCAACTACGAGCAGTACTTC
CSVVPRGNYEQYF
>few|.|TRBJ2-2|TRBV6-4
TGTGCCAGCAGTTCCTCGAACACCGGGGAGCTGTTTTTT
CASSSSNTGELFF
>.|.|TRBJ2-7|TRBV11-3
TGTGCCAGCAGCTTAGCCGGGGACCTCTCCTACGAGCAGTACTTC
CASSLAGDLSYEQYF
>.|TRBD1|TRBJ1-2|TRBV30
TGTGCCTGGAGCCTCTTTACAGGGGAAGGCTACACCTTC
CAWSLFTGEGYTF